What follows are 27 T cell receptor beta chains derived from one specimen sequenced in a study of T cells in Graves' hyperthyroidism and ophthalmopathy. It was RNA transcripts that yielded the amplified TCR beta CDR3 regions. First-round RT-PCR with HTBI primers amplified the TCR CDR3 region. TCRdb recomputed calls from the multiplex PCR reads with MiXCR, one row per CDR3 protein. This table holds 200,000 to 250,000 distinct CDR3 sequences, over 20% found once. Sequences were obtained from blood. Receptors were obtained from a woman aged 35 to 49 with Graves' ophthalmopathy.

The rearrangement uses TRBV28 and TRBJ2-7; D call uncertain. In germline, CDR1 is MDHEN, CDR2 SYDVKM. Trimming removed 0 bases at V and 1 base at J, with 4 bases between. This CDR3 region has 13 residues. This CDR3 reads CASSLWGSYEQYF. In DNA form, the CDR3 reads TGTGCCAGCAGTTTATGGGGATCCTACGAGCAGTACTTC.

The CDR3 is CSAYQGAVGQPQHF. DNA of the CDR3: TGCAGTGCTTATCAGGGGGCAGTAGGTCAGCCCCAGCATTTT. V gene TRBV20-1 combines with J gene TRBJ1-5, with TRBD1 matching over 8 bases. The CDR3 is made up of 14 amino acids. Germline V gives CDR1 DFQATT, CDR2 SNEGSKA (reference sequence). The V segment lost 5 bases and the J segment 6 bases; nucleotides outside the gene matches: 9.

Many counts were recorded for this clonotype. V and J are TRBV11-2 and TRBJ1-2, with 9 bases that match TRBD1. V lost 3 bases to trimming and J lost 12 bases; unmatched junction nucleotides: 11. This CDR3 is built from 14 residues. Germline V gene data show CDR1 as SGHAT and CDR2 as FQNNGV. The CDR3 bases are TGTGCCAGCAGCTTCCCCCCGGGACAGGGCCCAAACACCTTC. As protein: CASSFPPGQGPNTF.

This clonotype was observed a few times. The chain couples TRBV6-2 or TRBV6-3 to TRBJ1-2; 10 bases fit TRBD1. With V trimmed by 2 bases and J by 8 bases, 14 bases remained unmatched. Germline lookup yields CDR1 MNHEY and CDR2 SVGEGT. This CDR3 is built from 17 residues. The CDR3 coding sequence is TGTGCCAGCAGTTACGACAGGGGGCGGCCATCCACCCTCGGCTACACCTTC. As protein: CASSYDRGRPSTLGYTF.

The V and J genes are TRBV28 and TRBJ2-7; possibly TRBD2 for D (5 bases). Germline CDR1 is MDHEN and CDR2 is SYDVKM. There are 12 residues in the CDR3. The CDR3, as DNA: TGTGTGACATCAGGACTCCCCTACGAGCAGTACTTC. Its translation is CVTSGLPYEQYF.

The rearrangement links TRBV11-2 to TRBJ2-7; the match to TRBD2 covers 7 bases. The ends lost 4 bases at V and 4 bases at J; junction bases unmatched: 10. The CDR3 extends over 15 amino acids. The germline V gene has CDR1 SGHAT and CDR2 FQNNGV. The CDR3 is CASSSMESGAYEQYF. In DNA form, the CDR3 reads TGTGCCAGCAGCTCCATGGAAAGCGGGGCATACGAGCAGTACTTC.

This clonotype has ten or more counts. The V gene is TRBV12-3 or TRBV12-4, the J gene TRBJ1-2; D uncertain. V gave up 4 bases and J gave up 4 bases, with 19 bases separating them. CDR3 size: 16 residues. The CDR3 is CASSSHSRSSSYGYTF. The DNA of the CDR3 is TGTGCCAGCAGTTCCCACTCCCGGTCGTCCAGCTATGGCTACACCTTC.

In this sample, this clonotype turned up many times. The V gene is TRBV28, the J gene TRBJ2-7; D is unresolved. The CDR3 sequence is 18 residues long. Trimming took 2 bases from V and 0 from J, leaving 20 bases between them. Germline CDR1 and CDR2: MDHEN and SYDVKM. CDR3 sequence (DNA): TGTGCCAGCAGTTTAAGTTTTGGGGAAGGACCGTCCTCCTACGAGCAGTACTTC. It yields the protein CASSLSFGEGPSSYEQYF.

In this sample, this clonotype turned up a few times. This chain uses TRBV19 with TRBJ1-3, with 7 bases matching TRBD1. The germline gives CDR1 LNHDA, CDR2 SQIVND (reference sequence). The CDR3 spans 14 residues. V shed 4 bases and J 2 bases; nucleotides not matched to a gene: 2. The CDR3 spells CASSTGTAGNTIYF. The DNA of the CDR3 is TGTGCCAGTAGTACGGGGACAGCTGGAAACACCATATATTTT.

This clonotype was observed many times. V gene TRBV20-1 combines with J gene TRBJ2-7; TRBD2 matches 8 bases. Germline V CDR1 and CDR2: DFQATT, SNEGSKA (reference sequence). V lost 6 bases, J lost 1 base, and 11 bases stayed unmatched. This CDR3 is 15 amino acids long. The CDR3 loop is CSALLPREGSYEQYF. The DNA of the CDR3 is TGCAGTGCCCTTCTCCCCCGGGAGGGTTCCTACGAGCAGTACTTC.

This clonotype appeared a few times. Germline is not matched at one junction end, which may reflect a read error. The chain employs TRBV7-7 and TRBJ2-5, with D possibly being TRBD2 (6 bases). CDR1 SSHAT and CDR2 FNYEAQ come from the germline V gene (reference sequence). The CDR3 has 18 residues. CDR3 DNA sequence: TGTGCTAGCAGCTTCTTCCCGATAGAGACTAGTTCAGGGGAGACCCAGTACTTC. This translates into CASSFFPIETSSGETQYF. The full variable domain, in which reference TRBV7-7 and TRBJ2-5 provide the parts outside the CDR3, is GAGVSQSPRYKVTKRGQDVTLRCDPISSHATLYWYQQALGQGPEFLTYFNYEAQPDKSGLPSDRFSAERPEGSISTLTIQRTEQRDSAMYRCASSFFPIETSSGETQYFGPGTRLLVL.

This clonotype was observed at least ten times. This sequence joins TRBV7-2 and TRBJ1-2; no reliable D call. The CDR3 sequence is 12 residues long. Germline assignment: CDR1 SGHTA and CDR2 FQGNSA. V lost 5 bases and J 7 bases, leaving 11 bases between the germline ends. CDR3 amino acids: CASSPLGVGYTF. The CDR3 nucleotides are TGTGCCAGCAGCCCCCTCGGGGTTGGCTACACCTTC.

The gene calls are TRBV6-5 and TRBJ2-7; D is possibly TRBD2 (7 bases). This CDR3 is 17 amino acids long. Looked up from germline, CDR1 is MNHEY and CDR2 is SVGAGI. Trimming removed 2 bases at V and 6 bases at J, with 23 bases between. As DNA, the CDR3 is TGTGCCAGCAGTTACAAGCAGGGGTGGGGCGGGAGATCCGAGCAGTACTTC. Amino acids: CASSYKQGWGGRSEQYF.

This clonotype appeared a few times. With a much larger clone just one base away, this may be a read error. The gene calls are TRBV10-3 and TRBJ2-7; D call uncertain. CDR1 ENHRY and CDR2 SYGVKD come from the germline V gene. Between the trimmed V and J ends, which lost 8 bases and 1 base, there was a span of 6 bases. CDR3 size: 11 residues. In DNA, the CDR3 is TGTGCCATCGGGTCATCCTACGAGCAGTACTTC. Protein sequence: CAIGSSYEQYF.

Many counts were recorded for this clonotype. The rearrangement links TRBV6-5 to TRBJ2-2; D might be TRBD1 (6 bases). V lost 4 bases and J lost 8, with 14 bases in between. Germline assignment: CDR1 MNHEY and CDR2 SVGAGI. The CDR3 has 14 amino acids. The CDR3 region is CASSWTQGRGELFF. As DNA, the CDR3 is TGTGCCAGCAGTTGGACTCAGGGGAGAGGGGAGCTGTTTTTT.

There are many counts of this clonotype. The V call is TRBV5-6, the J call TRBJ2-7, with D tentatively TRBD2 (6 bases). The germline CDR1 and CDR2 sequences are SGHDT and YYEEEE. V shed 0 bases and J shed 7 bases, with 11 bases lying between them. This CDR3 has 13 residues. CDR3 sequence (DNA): TGTGCCAGCAGCTTGGGGGACTTCATGGAGCAGTACTTC. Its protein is CASSLGDFMEQYF.

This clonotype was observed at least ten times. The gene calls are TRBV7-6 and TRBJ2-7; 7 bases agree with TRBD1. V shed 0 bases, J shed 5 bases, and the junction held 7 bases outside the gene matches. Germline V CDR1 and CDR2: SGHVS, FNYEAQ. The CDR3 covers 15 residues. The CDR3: CASSLATTGSHEQYF. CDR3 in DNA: TGTGCCAGCAGCTTAGCTACGACAGGGTCCCACGAGCAGTACTTC. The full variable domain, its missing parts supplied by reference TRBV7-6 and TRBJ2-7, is GAGVSQSPRYKVTKRGQDVALRCDPISGHVSLYWYRQALGQGPEFLTYFNYEAQQDKSGLPNDRFSAERPEGSISTLTIQRTEQRDSAMYRCASSLATTGSHEQYFGPGTRLTVT.

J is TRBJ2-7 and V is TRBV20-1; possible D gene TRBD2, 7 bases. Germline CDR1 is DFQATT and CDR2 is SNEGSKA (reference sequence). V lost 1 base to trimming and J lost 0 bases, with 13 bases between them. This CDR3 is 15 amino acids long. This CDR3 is CSARVGGGNSYEQYF. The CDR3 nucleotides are TGCAGTGCTAGAGTCGGCGGGGGCAACTCCTACGAGCAGTACTTC.

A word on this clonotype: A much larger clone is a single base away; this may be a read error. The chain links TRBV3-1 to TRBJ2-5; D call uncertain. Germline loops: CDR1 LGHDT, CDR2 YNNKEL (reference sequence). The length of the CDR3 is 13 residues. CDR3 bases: TGTGGCAGCAGCCAGCATGGAGAAGGGACCCAGTACTTC. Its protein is CGSSQHGEGTQYF.

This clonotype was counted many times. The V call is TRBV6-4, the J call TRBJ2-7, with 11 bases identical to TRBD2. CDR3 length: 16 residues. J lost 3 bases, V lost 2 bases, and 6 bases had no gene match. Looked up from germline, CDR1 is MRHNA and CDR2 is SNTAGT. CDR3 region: CASSDLTSGGHYEQYF. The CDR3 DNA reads TGTGCCAGCAGTGACCTAACTAGCGGGGGACACTACGAGCAGTACTTC.

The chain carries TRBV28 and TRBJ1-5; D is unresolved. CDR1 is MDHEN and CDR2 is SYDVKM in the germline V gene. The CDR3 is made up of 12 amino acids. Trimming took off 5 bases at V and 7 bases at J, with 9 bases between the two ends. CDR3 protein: CASSLLGQPQHF. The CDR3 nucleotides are TGTGCCAGCAGTCTATTGGGACAGCCCCAGCATTTT.

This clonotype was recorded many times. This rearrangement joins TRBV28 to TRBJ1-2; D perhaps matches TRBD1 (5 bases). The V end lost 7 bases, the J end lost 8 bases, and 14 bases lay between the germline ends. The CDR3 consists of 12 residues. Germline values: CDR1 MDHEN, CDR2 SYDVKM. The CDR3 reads CASTPSGVGYTF. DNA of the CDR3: TGTGCCAGCACCCCGTCGGGGGTCGGCTACACCTTC.

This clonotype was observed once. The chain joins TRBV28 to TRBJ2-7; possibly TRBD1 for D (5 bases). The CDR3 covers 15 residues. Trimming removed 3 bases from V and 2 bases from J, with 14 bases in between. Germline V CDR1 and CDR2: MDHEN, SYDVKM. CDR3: CASSFTQGITYEQYF. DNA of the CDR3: TGTGCCAGCAGTTTCACCCAGGGCATCACCTACGAGCAGTACTTC.

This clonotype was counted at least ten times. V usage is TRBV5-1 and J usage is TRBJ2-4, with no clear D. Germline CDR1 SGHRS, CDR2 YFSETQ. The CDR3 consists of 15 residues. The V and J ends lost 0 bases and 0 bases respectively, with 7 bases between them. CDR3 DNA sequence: TGCGCCAGCAGCTTGGGGGCAGGAGCCAAAAACATTCAGTACTTC. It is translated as CASSLGAGAKNIQYF.

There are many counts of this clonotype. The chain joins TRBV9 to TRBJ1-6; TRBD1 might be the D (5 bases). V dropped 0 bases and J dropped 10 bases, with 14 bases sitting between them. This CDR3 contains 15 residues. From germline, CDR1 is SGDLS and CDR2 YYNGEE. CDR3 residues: CASSVASGRESPLHF. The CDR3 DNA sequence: TGTGCCAGCAGCGTAGCATCAGGGCGTGAATCACCCCTCCACTTT.

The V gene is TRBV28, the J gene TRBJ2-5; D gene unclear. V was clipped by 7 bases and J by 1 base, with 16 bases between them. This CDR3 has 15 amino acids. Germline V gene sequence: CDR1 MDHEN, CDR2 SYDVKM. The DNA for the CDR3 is TGTGCCAGCAAAATGGGCCTACCTCCCCAAGAGACCCAGTACTTC. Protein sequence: CASKMGLPPQETQYF.

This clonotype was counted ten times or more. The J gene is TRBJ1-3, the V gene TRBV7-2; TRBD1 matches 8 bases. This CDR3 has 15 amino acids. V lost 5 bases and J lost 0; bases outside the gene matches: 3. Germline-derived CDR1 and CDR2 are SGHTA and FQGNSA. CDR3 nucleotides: TGTGCCAGCAGCATAGACAGGGGCTCTGGAAACACCATATATTTT. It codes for CASSIDRGSGNTIYF.